Below, 10 T cell receptor beta chains from the same sample are listed, as sequenced in a study of shared clonotypes between healthy human individuals. Sequenced by immunoSEQ multiplex PCR; TCRdb stores in-frame clones only, minus some. The sample lists about 2 million clones, 95% occurring once. Sequenced input: naive CD4+ T cells sorted from blood. Subset denoted: CD45RA+ positively selected. The origin of the receptors is a man aged 18 to 29 in good health.

As to this clone: The sample has other DNA sequences that encode this CDR3 too. This chain links TRBV30 with TRBJ2-5, with D uncertain. V shed 0 bases and J shed 1 base, with 3 bases lying between them. Germline-derived CDR1 and CDR2 are GTSNPN and SVGIG (reference sequence). The CDR3 is 12 residues long. The CDR3 bases are TGTGCCTGGAGTGTGGTCCAAGAGACCCAGTACTTC. Encoded protein: CAWSVVQETQYF.

The V call is TRBV18, the J call TRBJ2-3; TRBD1 aligns across 11 bases. Per the germline V gene, CDR1 is KGHSH and CDR2 is LQKENI. This CDR3 has 16 amino acids. The trim removed 3 bases at V and 4 bases at J, leaving 6 bases unmatched. The CDR3 DNA follows: TGTGCCAGCTCACCGTTGGGACAGGGGGTAGCAGATACGCAGTATTTT. As protein: CASSPLGQGVADTQYF. Full variable domain (missing parts from reference TRBV18 and TRBJ2-3): NAGVMQNPRHLVRRRGQEARLRCSPMKGHSHVYWYRQLPEEGLKFMVYLQKENIIDESGMPKERFSAEFPKEGPSILRIQQVVRGDSAAYFCASSPLGQGVADTQYFGPGTRLTVL.

The chain employs TRBV5-1 and TRBJ2-7; D remains unclear. There are 14 residues in the CDR3. CDR1 is SGHRS, CDR2 YFSETQ, per germline. The ends were cut back, 4 bases at V and 1 base at J, with 12 bases in the middle. The CDR3 region is CASSPLLGSYEQYF. CDR3 sequence (DNA): TGCGCCAGCAGCCCACTTCTGGGTTCCTACGAGCAGTACTTC.

The chain links TRBV11-2 to TRBJ2-7; TRBD1 matches at 8 bases. The CDR3 totals 15 residues. Germline V gene sequence: CDR1 SGHAT, CDR2 FQNNGV. V lost 5 bases and J lost 0; bases outside the gene matches: 6. The CDR3: CASSQPGQDSYEQYF. The CDR3 bases are TGTGCCAGCAGCCAACCGGGACAGGACTCCTACGAGCAGTACTTC.

The CDR3 DNA reads TGTGCCAGCAGCTTGACTTACCTAAGCGCGAACACCGGGGAGCTGTTTTTT. This translates into CASSLTYLSANTGELFF. V gene TRBV7-2 combines with J gene TRBJ2-2; D remains unclear. The V and J ends lost 3 bases and 0 bases respectively, with 14 bases between them. CDR1 SGHTA and CDR2 FQGNSA come from the germline V gene. The CDR3 runs to 17 residues.

The chain links TRBV18 to TRBJ1-2; no firm D call. This CDR3 has 15 residues. The V and J ends lost 2 bases and 4 bases respectively, with 14 bases between them. Germline V gives CDR1 KGHSH, CDR2 LQKENI. The CDR3 bases are TGTGCCAGCTCACCAGCGCAGCTCCCTAGCTATGGCTACACCTTC. It specifies CASSPAQLPSYGYTF.

This chain joins TRBV7-9 and TRBJ1-5; D is unclear. Per the germline V gene, CDR1 is SEHNR and CDR2 is FQNEAQ (reference sequence). The CDR3 is made up of 13 amino acids. V lost 6 bases and J 4 bases, leaving 10 bases between the germline ends. The CDR3 DNA reads TGTGCCAGCAGAGTGGACGGGAATCAGCCCCAGCATTTT. Protein: CASRVDGNQPQHF.

V and J are TRBV19 and TRBJ2-1; possible D gene TRBD1, 5 bases. The V end lost 5 bases, the J end lost 5 bases, and 19 bases lay between the germline ends. From germline, CDR1 is LNHDA and CDR2 SQIVND (reference sequence). The CDR3 has 16 residues. CDR3 DNA sequence: TGTGCCAGTAGTGTAGGGAAGGGCAGGGTGAACAATGAGCAGTTCTTC. Its protein is CASSVGKGRVNNEQFF.

CDR3 DNA: TGTGCCAGCTCACCAATGGGACTAGCGGGAACCAATGAGCAGTTCTTC. Translation: CASSPMGLAGTNEQFF. This chain links TRBV18 with TRBJ2-1; 13 nucleotides match TRBD2. The CDR3 consists of 16 residues. From germline, CDR1 is KGHSH and CDR2 LQKENI. Trimming removed 2 bases from V and 6 bases from J; junction bases left unmatched: 4.

Details on this clone: At one end the junction does not follow the germline gene, possibly because of a read error. The chain carries TRBV7-3 and TRBJ1-3, with D unclear. CDR1 and CDR2 from the germline V gene are SGHTA and FQGTGA. This CDR3 has 12 residues. CDR3 protein: CASSLTGNTIYF. CDR3 DNA: TGTGCCAGCAGCCTAACGGGAAACACCATATATTTT.